A selection of T cell receptor beta chains follows, all from one sample in a study of Graves' ophthalmopathy and Graves' hyperthyroidism. TCRdb ran MiXCR on the multiplex PCR reads and lists one entry per CDR3 protein. The sample yields approximately 640,000 distinct CDR3 sequences, over 40% seen once. Material for sequencing was peripheral blood. The receptors originated from an adult man with Graves' ophthalmopathy. Each CDR3 is given with its conserved first and last residue. The D gene is left open where the match is weak. Size is omitted from some rows. Given values are once, few, many or a class for expanded clones.

CDR3nt,CDR3aa,j_gene,abundance,d_gene,v_gene
TGTGCCAGCAGCTCCCGGGGGGGACGCTCTGGAAACACCATATATTTT,CASSSRGGRSGNTIYF,TRBJ1-3,.,.,TRBV7-9
TGTGCCAGCAGCATATTGACAGGGGGACACACTGAAGCTTTCTTT,CASSILTGGHTEAFF,TRBJ1-1,.,TRBD1,TRBV7-2
TGTGCCATCAGTGAGTCTTCTGGAGGGTACATTCAGTACTTC,CAISESSGGYIQYF,TRBJ2-4,.,.,TRBV10-3
TGTGCCAGCAAGGGAGTGGGAAGAAATACGCAGTATTTT,CASKGVGRNTQYF,TRBJ2-3,few,.,TRBV6-1
TGTGCCAGCAGGGGAAGGAGGATTAGGGACGACCAAGAGACCCAGTACTTC,CASRGRRIRDDQETQYF,TRBJ2-5,many,.,TRBV12-3/TRBV12-4
TGTGCCAGCTCCCGGGGCAGTCAGAGGGAGCAGTACTTC,CASSRGSQREQYF,TRBJ2-7,.,.,TRBV27
TGTGCCAGCAGCGTAGGGGACCCGGCGGGAGAGCAGTACTTC,CASSVGDPAGEQYF,TRBJ2-7,.,.,TRBV9
TGTGCCAGCAGCCCAATTCTTAGCACAGATGCGCAGTATTTT,CASSPILSTDAQYF,TRBJ2-3,.,.,TRBV7-3
TGTGCCAGCAGTCCTTGGGACCGAAGGAGGGATTCACCCCTCCACTTT,CASSPWDRRRDSPLHF,TRBJ1-6,.,.,TRBV12-3/TRBV12-4
TGTGCCAGCAGTAACGACGGATACTCTGGAAACACCATATATTTT,CASSNDGYSGNTIYF,TRBJ1-3,.,.,TRBV3-1
TGTGCCAGCAGCCCGACGCCTGCAACTAATGAAAAACTGTTTTTT,CASSPTPATNEKLFF,TRBJ1-4,many,.,TRBV13
TGTGCCACCAGCCCTGACAGGGGGCCCCTATTCTCTGGAAACACCATATATTTT,CATSPDRGPLFSGNTIYF,TRBJ1-3,.,TRBD1,TRBV15
TGTGCCAGCAGCCTCGCTTGGCGGGGGGGTACCTACGAGCAGTACTTC,CASSLAWRGGTYEQYF,TRBJ2-7,.,TRBD2,TRBV14
TGTGCCAGCAGCTTGGGGCTTGTTGGGCAAGCTTTCTTT,CASSLGLVGQAFF,TRBJ1-1,.,.,TRBV7-9
TGTGCCAGCAGTTTAGCGCCGTGGGAGCCCCAGCATTTT,CASSLAPWEPQHF,TRBJ1-5,few,.,TRBV12-3/TRBV12-4
TGTGCCAGTAGTCCCGGGACGAATGGGGCCAACGTCCTGACTTTC,CASSPGTNGANVLTF,TRBJ2-6,many,.,TRBV19
TGTGCCAGCAGCTTGGATTGGGGGAGCACTGAAGCTTTCTTT,CASSLDWGSTEAFF,TRBJ1-1,many,.,TRBV5-6
TGTGCCAGCAGCGTTACAGGGACAGCTATCTATGGCTACACCTTC,CASSVTGTAIYGYTF,TRBJ1-2,.,TRBD1,TRBV25-1
TGTGCCAGCAGCTTGAGTCGTAGGGACAGGCGTTCCTACGAGCAGTACTTC,CASSLSRRDRRSYEQYF,TRBJ2-7,.,TRBD1,TRBV7-9
TGCAGCGTTGAAGGACAGGGGAACGAGCAGTACTTC,CSVEGQGNEQYF,TRBJ2-7,.,TRBD1,TRBV29-1
TGTGCCAGCAGCTTAATGTACGAGCAGTACTTC,CASSLMYEQYF,TRBJ2-7,many,.,TRBV11-2
TGTGCCAGCAGTGCTAGTGAGGGTACTGAAGCTTTCTTT,CASSASEGTEAFF,TRBJ1-1,few,.,TRBV7-9
TGCGCCAGCAGCCAGGGGCAAGTTGTTAGTGGGCTCTACGAGCAGTACTTC,CASSQGQVVSGLYEQYF,TRBJ2-7,.,.,TRBV4-3
TGTGCCAGCAGCTTATCGTTAGTGAAAAACTATGGCTACACCTTC,CASSLSLVKNYGYTF,TRBJ1-2,many,.,TRBV7-9
TGTGCCAGCAGCCAAGATTGGGAGCCTGGGGCCAACGTCCTGACTTTC,CASSQDWEPGANVLTF,TRBJ2-6,many,.,TRBV4-2
TGCACCAGCAGCCCAGGAGTCCAAGAGACCCAGTACTTC,CTSSPGVQETQYF,TRBJ2-5,.,.,TRBV10-2
TGTGCCAGCAGAGGGACCCCCGAGACCCAGTACTTC,CASRGTPETQYF,TRBJ2-5,.,.,TRBV2
TGTGCCATCAGTATTAGGACCGGGGCGGGGGCCAACGTCCTGACTTTC,CAISIRTGAGANVLTF,TRBJ2-6,many,.,TRBV10-3
TGTGCCAGCAGTGAACAACGAGCCTCCTACGAGCAGTACTTC,CASSEQRASYEQYF,TRBJ2-7,few,.,TRBV6-1
TGTGCCAGCAGCTTTGCAGCCCTAACGGATTATAGCGATCAGCCCCAGCATTTT,CASSFAALTDYSDQPQHF,TRBJ1-5,.,.,TRBV5-8
TGTGCCAGCAGCTTAGATGCAGGGGACTACACCTTC,CASSLDAGDYTF,TRBJ1-2,many,.,TRBV7-9
TGTGCCAGCAGCCAAGACCCTGGTTGGACCGGGGAGCTGTTTTTT,CASSQDPGWTGELFF,TRBJ2-2,few,.,TRBV3-1
TGTGCCAGCAGAACGACAGGGAGTGGTTCACCCCTCCACTTT,CASRTTGSGSPLHF,TRBJ1-6,.,TRBD1,TRBV12-3/TRBV12-4
TGTGCCAGCAGCTTCGGGGGTAGTATCTCTGGGGCCAACGTCCTGACTTTC,CASSFGGSISGANVLTF,TRBJ2-6,many,.,TRBV7-3
TGTGCTAGTGGTTTCGGCAGGGGGTACGAGCAGTACTTC,CASGFGRGYEQYF,TRBJ2-7,.,TRBD1,TRBV12-5
TGTGCCAGCAGCGGACCAGGGACAGGCTACACCATATATTTT,CASSGPGTGYTIYF,TRBJ1-3,.,TRBD1,TRBV7-9
TGTGCCGGCAGTTACAGGATAGCGGGGGCCCGAAGGGAGCAGTACTTC,CAGSYRIAGARREQYF,TRBJ2-5,.,TRBD2,TRBV6-1
TGTGCCAGCAGTGACCTGACAGGGAGGTCCTCCTACGAGCAGTACTTC,CASSDLTGRSSYEQYF,TRBJ2-7,.,.,TRBV2
TGCAGCGTTGAACTCACAGGGGGAGGCTATGGCTACACCTTC,CSVELTGGGYGYTF,TRBJ1-2,.,TRBD1,TRBV29-1
TGTGCCATCAGTCTTGACAGGGGCGCTGAAAAACTGTTTTTT,CAISLDRGAEKLFF,TRBJ1-4,.,TRBD1,TRBV10-3
TGTGCCAGCACCCTCCCTGGGGGGGCCTATGGCTACACCTTC,CASTLPGGAYGYTF,TRBJ1-2,.,.,TRBV5-5
TGTGCCAGCAGCTTAGGGCGGGGAGGCACCGCGGGCTACACCTTC,CASSLGRGGTAGYTF,TRBJ1-2,.,.,TRBV7-2
TGTGCCAGCAGGGGACGTGAAAGGTACACTGAAGCTTTCTTT,CASRGRERYTEAFF,TRBJ1-1,many,.,TRBV2
TGTGCCAGCAGCAAGACAGGGAACACCGGGGAGCTGTTTTTT,CASSKTGNTGELFF,TRBJ2-2,few,.,TRBV11-3
TGTGCCAGCAGGGGGAGGGACAGGGGACCCTACGAGCAGTACTTC,CASRGRDRGPYEQYF,TRBJ2-7,many,TRBD1,TRBV13
TGCGCCAGCAGCTTTCAGGGACCGACTACTTACGAGCAGTACTTC,CASSFQGPTTYEQYF,TRBJ2-7,many,.,TRBV5-1
TGTGCCATCAGTGAGGGGACATTAGAAAAACTGTTTTTT,CAISEGTLEKLFF,TRBJ1-4,.,.,TRBV10-3
TGCAGTGCTCGACAGGGTTTCGGCTACACCTTC,CSARQGFGYTF,TRBJ1-2,many,TRBD1,TRBV20-1
TGTGCCAGCAGCCAAGAAGATCGCGTATGGGTAAGGAACACTGAAGCTTTCTTT,CASSQEDRVWVRNTEAFF,TRBJ1-1,many,.,TRBV14
TGCAGTGCTAGGGGGACTAGCACCCAAGAGACCCAGTACTTC,CSARGTSTQETQYF,TRBJ2-5,few,TRBD2,TRBV20-1
TGTGCCAGCAGCTTGGACCGACAGGGGGGGTTATTTGACGAGCAGTACTTC,CASSLDRQGGLFDEQYF,TRBJ2-7,few,TRBD1,TRBV5-8
TGCAGTGCTAGAGTTAGCGGGAGGACCGAGCAGTTCTTC,CSARVSGRTEQFF,TRBJ2-1,.,TRBD2,TRBV20-1
TGTGCCAGCAGAGCCGACAGTTGGATCGGGAAGCTGTTTTTT,CASRADSWIGKLFF,TRBJ2-2,.,.,TRBV7-9
TGTGCCAGCAGCCTCGGAGGGGAATCTAACTATGGCTACACCTTC,CASSLGGESNYGYTF,TRBJ1-2,.,.,TRBV7-9